A selection of T cell receptor beta chains follows, all from one sample in a study of shared clonotypes between healthy human individuals. The assay was immunoSEQ multiplex PCR, and TCRdb's table has in-frame clones only and misses some. This sample has some 2.3 million clones, with more than 85% found just once. The specimen was naive CD4+ T cells from PBMCs. These receptor sequences come from a man between 18 and 29 years old in good health. Some clones in this sample may be carry-over from other donors' samples. CDR3s include the opening cysteine and the closing phenylalanine or tryptophan. D genes are given only for firm matches. Clone size is stated in some rows and not others, as once, few, many or a class when expanded.

clone_size d_call j_call v_call cdr3_aa cdr3_nt
- - TRBJ2-7 TRBV25-1 CASSVGGSSYEQYF TGTGCCAGCAGTGTAGGGGGGTCCTCCTACGAGCAGTACTTC
- TRBD1 TRBJ1-5 TRBV19 CASSIRGLGSNQPQHF TGTGCCAGTAGTATCAGGGGGCTAGGAAGCAATCAGCCCCAGCATTTT
- - TRBJ2-7 TRBV27 CASSLAGSQGEQYF TGTGCCAGCAGTCTCGCCGGCAGTCAGGGCGAGCAGTACTTC
- - TRBJ2-3 TRBV5-1 CASSLFSLDTQYF TGCGCCAGCAGCTTGTTTAGTTTAGATACGCAGTATTTT
- - TRBJ2-7 TRBV2 CASSGSPPINEQYF TGTGCCAGCAGTGGGTCCCCACCTATTAACGAGCAGTACTTC
- - TRBJ2-3 TRBV21-1 CASSPRSGTGKEGTQYF TGTGCCAGCAGCCCCCGCTCCGGGACAGGGAAAGAGGGTACGCAGTATTTT
- TRBD1 TRBJ1-4 TRBV19 CASNARDRGRNEKLFF TGTGCCAGTAACGCGCGGGACAGGGGGCGAAACGAAAAACTGTTTTTT
- - TRBJ2-2 TRBV7-2 CASSLRHPNTGELFF TGTGCCAGCAGCTTAAGGCACCCGAACACCGGGGAGCTGTTTTTT
- TRBD1 TRBJ1-1 TRBV27 CASSPPRGLGTEAFF TGTGCCAGCAGTCCACCCAGGGGGTTGGGCACTGAAGCTTTCTTT
- - TRBJ2-1 TRBV30 CAWEGRGAYNEQFF TGTGCCTGGGAAGGGCGCGGCGCCTACAATGAGCAGTTCTTC
- TRBD1 TRBJ2-1 TRBV18 CASSLDRVVYNEQFF TGTGCCAGCTCCCTCGACAGGGTGGTCTACAATGAGCAGTTCTTC
- TRBD1 TRBJ1-3 TRBV7-9 CASSLGQGNTIYF TGTGCCAGCAGCTTAGGACAGGGGAACACCATATATTTT
once - TRBJ2-7 TRBV28 CASSLGGEQYF TGTGCCAGCAGTTTGGGAGGTGAGCAGTACTTC
- TRBD1 TRBJ2-2 TRBV12-5 CASGLTPGQGATGELFF TGTGCTAGTGGGTTAACCCCGGGACAGGGAGCCACCGGGGAGCTGTTTTTT
- - TRBJ2-1 TRBV5-6 CASSAGRGRTYNEQFF TGTGCCAGCAGCGCCGGGAGGGGGCGCACCTACAATGAGCAGTTCTTC
- - TRBJ2-3 TRBV7-2 CASSLSGGVSFTDTQYF TGTGCCAGCAGCTTATCCGGGGGAGTTAGTTTCACAGATACGCAGTATTTT
- TRBD2 TRBJ2-3 TRBV4-3 CASSQLVLASGRTGVADTQYF TGCGCCAGCAGCCAGCTAGTTTTGGCTAGCGGGAGGACTGGTGTAGCGGATACGCAGTATTTT
- TRBD1 TRBJ1-5 TRBV5-8 CASSPGGYSNQPQHF TGTGCCAGCAGTCCAGGGGGATATAGCAATCAGCCCCAGCATTTT
- - TRBJ1-2 TRBV5-6 CASSPDRQKNYGYTF TGTGCCAGCAGCCCTGACCGACAGAAAAACTATGGCTACACCTTC
- - TRBJ2-6 TRBV15 CATSRDSSSGANVLTF TGTGCCACCAGCAGAGATTCCAGCTCTGGGGCCAACGTCCTGACTTTC
- - TRBJ2-5 TRBV4-2 CASSQVGQETQYF TGTGCCAGCAGCCAAGTAGGCCAAGAGACCCAGTACTTC
- TRBD2 TRBJ2-1 TRBV28 CASSLGGTSGTDEQFF TGTGCCAGCAGTTTGGGGGGGACTAGCGGGACTGATGAGCAGTTCTTC
- - TRBJ1-2 TRBV5-1 CASSLTGGNYGYTF TGCGCCAGCAGCTTGACCGGCGGAAACTATGGCTACACCTTC
- TRBD1 TRBJ1-1 TRBV5-1 CASREGQVNTEAFF TGCGCCAGCCGAGAGGGACAGGTCAACACTGAAGCTTTCTTT
- - TRBJ1-2 TRBV28 CASSLGQSVFYGYTF TGTGCCAGCAGTTTAGGACAGTCTGTCTTCTATGGCTACACCTTC
- TRBD1 TRBJ2-7 TRBV7-3 CASSSDRGFAYEQYF TGTGCCAGCAGCTCCGACAGGGGGTTTGCCTACGAGCAGTACTTC
- - TRBJ1-5 TRBV19 CASSIRGTQNQPQHF TGTGCCAGTAGTATAAGGGGAACCCAAAATCAGCCCCAGCATTTT
once - TRBJ2-3 TRBV7-8 CASSAQLVAQSQYF TGTGCCAGCAGCGCCCAACTAGTCGCCCAATCACAGTATTTT
- - TRBJ2-7 TRBV28 CASTPPGPFKYF TGTGCCAGCACCCCTCCGGGGCCTTTTAAGTACTTC
- - TRBJ2-7 TRBV28 CASSLQGGTYEQYF TGTGCCAGCAGTTTGCAGGGCGGGACCTACGAGCAGTACTTC
- - TRBJ1-2 TRBV19 CASSIVGDGYTF TGTGCCAGTAGTATAGTTGGCGATGGCTACACCTTC
- - TRBJ2-2 TRBV19 CASSIRVVTGELFF TGTGCCAGTAGTATCAGGGTAGTCACCGGGGAGCTGTTTTTT
- - TRBJ1-2 TRBV28 CASEGGFQDTGLSYTF TGTGCCAGCGAGGGGGGATTCCAAGACACCGGACTGAGCTACACCTTC
- TRBD2 TRBJ2-3 TRBV5-4 CASSPLAGGLIDTQYF TGTGCCAGCAGCCCTTTAGCGGGAGGGCTGATAGATACGCAGTATTTT
- - TRBJ1-2 TRBV28 CASSSPGAGNYGYTF TGTGCCAGCAGTTCCCCCGGAGCAGGGAACTATGGCTACACCTTC
- - TRBJ1-3 TRBV7-2 CASSPTPWGGNTIYF TGTGCCAGCAGCCCTACTCCCTGGGGAGGAAACACCATATATTTT
few - TRBJ1-1 TRBV6-7 CASRATKQFTDTEAFF TGTGCCAGCAGAGCGACTAAACAGTTTACGGACACTGAAGCTTTCTTT
- - TRBJ2-1 TRBV27 CASSLPRGKFLFF TGTGCCAGCAGTTTACCGAGGGGCAAATTTCTTTTCTTC
- - TRBJ1-3 TRBV4-2 CASSHTRARVGNTIYF TGTGCCAGCAGCCACACCCGGGCCAGGGTGGGAAACACCATATATTTT
- - TRBJ1-1 TRBV7-9 CASSFQGTNTEAFF TGTGCCAGCAGCTTCCAGGGGACGAACACTGAAGCTTTCTTT
- - TRBJ1-2 TRBV18 CASSALASTTVNYGYTF TGTGCCAGCTCTGCACTAGCCAGCACGACAGTTAACTATGGCTACACCTTC
once - TRBJ2-2 TRBV19 CASSGRGTVNTGELFF TGTGCCAGTAGTGGGAGGGGGACAGTAAACACCGGGGAGCTGTTTTTT
- - TRBJ1-4 TRBV4-1 CASSQAGALGNEKLFF TGCGCCAGCAGCCAAGCCGGGGCATTGGGTAATGAAAAACTGTTTTTT
- - TRBJ1-1 TRBV12-5 CASGLESNTEAFF TGTGCTAGTGGTTTGGAATCGAACACTGAAGCTTTCTTT
- TRBD1 TRBJ1-2 TRBV28 CASSLPGQGSGGYTF TGTGCCAGCAGTTTGCCGGGACAGGGGAGTGGTGGCTACACCTTC
- - TRBJ2-3 TRBV5-1 CASSLILGGTDTQYF TGCGCCAGCAGCTTGATTCTAGGGGGCACAGATACGCAGTATTTT
- TRBD1 TRBJ2-7 TRBV5-1 CASSVRTGPAYEQYF TGCGCCAGCAGCGTAAGGACAGGGCCGGCCTACGAGCAGTACTTC